The 3 T cell receptor beta chains listed next were all sequenced from one sample in a study of T cell changes during pregnancy in multiple sclerosis. Some clones are missing from TCRdb's copy, which holds only in-frame ones; the method was immunoSEQ multiplex PCR. Found here are some 45,000 clones, 75% to 95% of them singletons; the top ten hold roughly 1.8%. The sample in question was CD4+ T cells from peripheral blood mononuclear cells, obtained after pregnancy. These receptor sequences come from a female donor in good health, enrolled as a control in a pregnancy study.

This clone was recorded a few times. The chain couples TRBV6-4 to TRBJ2-1, with 8 nucleotides matching TRBD2. CDR3 size: 15 residues. The trim removed 9 bases at V and 6 bases at J, leaving 13 bases unmatched. Germline V lookup: CDR1 MRHNA, CDR2 SNTAGT. CDR3 DNA: TGTGCCAGTTCGAGGGGACTAGTTGGGACCAATGAGCAGTTCTTC. Residues: CASSRGLVGTNEQFF.

The chain is built from TRBV4-1 and TRBJ2-3; 7 bases fit TRBD1. CDR1 and CDR2 from the germline V gene are MGHRA and YSYEKL. The CDR3 has 17 residues. Unmatched junction bases numbered 13, after V lost 3 bases and J lost 4 bases. CDR3 nucleotides: TGCGCCAGCAGCCACGAGGGGGCCCCCGGTGGGGCAGATACGCAGTATTTT. Residues: CASSHEGAPGGADTQYF.

The chain recombines TRBV5-1 with TRBJ1-6; no definite D call. CDR1 and CDR2 from the germline V gene are SGHRS and YFSETQ. This CDR3 is 14 amino acids long. V shed 4 bases and J shed 7 bases, with 12 bases lying between them. Here the CDR3 DNA reads TGCGCCAGCAGCGTCGTGACGGGGAATTCACCCCTCCACTTT. Residues: CASSVVTGNSPLHF.